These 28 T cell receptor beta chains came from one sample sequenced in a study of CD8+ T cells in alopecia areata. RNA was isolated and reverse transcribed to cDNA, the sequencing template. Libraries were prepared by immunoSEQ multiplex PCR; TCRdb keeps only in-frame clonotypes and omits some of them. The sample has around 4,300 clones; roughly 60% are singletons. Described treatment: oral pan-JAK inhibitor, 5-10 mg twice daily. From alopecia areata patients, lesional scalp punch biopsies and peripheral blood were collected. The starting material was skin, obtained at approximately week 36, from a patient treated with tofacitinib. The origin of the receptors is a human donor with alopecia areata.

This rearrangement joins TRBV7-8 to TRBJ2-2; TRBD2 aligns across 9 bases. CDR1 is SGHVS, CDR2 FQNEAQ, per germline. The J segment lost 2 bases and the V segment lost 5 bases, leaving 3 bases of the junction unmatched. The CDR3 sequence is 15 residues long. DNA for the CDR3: TGTGCCAGCAGCCTGACTAGCGGCAACACCGGGGAGCTGTTTTTT. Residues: CASSLTSGNTGELFF.

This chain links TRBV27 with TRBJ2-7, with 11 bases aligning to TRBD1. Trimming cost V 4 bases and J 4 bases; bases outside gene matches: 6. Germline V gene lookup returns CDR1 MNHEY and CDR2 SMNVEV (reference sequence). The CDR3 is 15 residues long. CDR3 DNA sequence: TGTGCCAGCAGTTACCCGGGACAGGGGGTTTACGAGCAGTACTTC. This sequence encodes CASSYPGQGVYEQYF.

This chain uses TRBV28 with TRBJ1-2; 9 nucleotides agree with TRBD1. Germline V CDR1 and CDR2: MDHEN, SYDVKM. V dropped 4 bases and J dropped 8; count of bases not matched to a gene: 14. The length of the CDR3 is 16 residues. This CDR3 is CASSSPKEDRGKGYTF. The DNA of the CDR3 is TGTGCCAGCAGTTCTCCAAAAGAGGACAGGGGAAAGGGCTACACCTTC.

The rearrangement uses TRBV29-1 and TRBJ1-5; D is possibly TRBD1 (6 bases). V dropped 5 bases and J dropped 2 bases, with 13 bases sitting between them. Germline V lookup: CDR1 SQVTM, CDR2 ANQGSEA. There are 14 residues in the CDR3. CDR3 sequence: CSVITGIGNQPQHF. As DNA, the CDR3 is TGCAGCGTTATAACAGGGATTGGCAATCAGCCCCAGCATTTT.

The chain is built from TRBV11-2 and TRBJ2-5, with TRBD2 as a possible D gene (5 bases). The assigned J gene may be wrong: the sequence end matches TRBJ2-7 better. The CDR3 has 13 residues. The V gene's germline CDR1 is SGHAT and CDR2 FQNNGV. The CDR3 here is CASGKGDYYEQYF. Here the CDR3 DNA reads TGTGCCAGCGGAAAGGGTGACTACTACGAGCAGTACTTC.

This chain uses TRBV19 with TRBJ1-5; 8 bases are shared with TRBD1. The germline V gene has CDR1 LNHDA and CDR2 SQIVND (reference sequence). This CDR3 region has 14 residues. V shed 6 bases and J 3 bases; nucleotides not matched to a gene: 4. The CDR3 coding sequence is TGTGCCAGTAGACAGGGGGTCCCCAATCAGCCCCAGCATTTT. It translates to CASRQGVPNQPQHF.

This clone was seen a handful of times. The CDR3 DNA follows: TGTGCCTGGAGTGCACCCGGGACTAGCGGGAGCGAGCAGTACTTC. Encoded protein: CAWSAPGTSGSEQYF. V usage is TRBV30 and J usage is TRBJ2-7, with 14 nucleotides matching TRBD2. The CDR3 runs to 15 residues. With 1 base clipped from V and 6 bases from J, the junction kept 5 bases outside the gene matches. In germline, CDR1 is GTSNPN, CDR2 SVGIG (reference sequence).

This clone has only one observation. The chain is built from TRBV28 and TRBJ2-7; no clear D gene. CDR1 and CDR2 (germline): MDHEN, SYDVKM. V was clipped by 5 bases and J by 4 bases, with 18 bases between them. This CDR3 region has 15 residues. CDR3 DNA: TGTGCCAGCAGTCAGCCGGGCCCCCGAAGGTACGAGCAGTACTTC. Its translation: CASSQPGPRRYEQYF.

The CDR3 DNA is TGTGCCAGCAGTGGTCTTCGGACCACTAGCACAGATACGCAGTATTTT. Its protein is CASSGLRTTSTDTQYF. The chain couples TRBV2 to TRBJ2-3; D gene unclear. The CDR3 consists of 16 residues. Per germline, CDR1 SNHLY and CDR2 FYNNEI. Trimming took off 4 bases at V and 0 bases at J, with 14 bases between the two ends.

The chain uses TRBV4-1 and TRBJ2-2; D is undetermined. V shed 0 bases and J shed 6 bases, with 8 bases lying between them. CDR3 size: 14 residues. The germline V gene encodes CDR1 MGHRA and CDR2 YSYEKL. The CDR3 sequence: CASSQDPMSGELFF. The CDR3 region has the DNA TGCGCCAGCAGCCAAGATCCGATGTCCGGGGAGCTGTTTTTT.

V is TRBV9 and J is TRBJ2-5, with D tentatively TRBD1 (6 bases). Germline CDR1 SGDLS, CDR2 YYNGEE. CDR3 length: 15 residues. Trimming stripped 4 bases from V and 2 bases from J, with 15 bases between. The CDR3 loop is CASSPLGALQETQYF. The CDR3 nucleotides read TGTGCCAGCAGCCCTCTGGGGGCTCTACAAGAGACCCAGTACTTC.

In DNA form, the CDR3 reads TGTGCCAGCAGCCCGAGGGGGAATCAGCCCCAGCATTTT. Residues: CASSPRGNQPQHF. The chain links TRBV9 to TRBJ1-5; perhaps TRBD1 as D (6 bases). The ends were cut back, 4 bases at V and 4 bases at J, with 9 bases in the middle. The CDR3 runs 13 residues. Germline-derived CDR1 and CDR2 are SGDLS and YYNGEE.

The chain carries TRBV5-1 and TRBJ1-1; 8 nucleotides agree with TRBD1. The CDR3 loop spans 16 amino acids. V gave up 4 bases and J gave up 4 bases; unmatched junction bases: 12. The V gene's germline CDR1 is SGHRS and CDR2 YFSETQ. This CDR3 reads CASSHTPTGVGTEAFF. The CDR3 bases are TGCGCCAGCAGCCATACACCGACAGGGGTTGGCACTGAAGCTTTCTTT. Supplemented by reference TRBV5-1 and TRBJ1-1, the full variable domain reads KAGVTQTPRYLIKTRGQQVTLSCSPISGHRSVSWYQQTPGQGLQFLFEYFSETQRNKGNFPGRFSGRQFSNSRSEMNVSTLELGDSALYLCASSHTPTGVGTEAFFGQGTRLTVV.

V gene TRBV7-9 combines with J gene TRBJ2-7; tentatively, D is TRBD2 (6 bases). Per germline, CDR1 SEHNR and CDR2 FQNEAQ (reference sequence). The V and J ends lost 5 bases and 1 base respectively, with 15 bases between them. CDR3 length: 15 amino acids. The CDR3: CASSPSGGYSYEQYF. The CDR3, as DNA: TGTGCCAGCAGCCCATCCGGGGGTTATTCCTACGAGCAGTACTTC.

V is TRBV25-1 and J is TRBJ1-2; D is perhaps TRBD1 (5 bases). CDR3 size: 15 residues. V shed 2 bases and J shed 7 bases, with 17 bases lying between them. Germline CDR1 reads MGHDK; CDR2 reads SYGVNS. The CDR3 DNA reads TGTGCCAGCAGTGAACGCTCATCGGGGGTCGGTGGCTACACCTTC. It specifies CASSERSSGVGGYTF.

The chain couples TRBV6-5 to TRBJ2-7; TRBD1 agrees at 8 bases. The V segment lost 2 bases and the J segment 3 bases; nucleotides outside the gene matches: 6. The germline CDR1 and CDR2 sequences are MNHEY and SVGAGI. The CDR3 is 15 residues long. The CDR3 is CASSYPKGQGYEQYF. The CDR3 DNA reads TGTGCCAGCAGTTACCCGAAAGGACAGGGCTACGAGCAGTACTTC.

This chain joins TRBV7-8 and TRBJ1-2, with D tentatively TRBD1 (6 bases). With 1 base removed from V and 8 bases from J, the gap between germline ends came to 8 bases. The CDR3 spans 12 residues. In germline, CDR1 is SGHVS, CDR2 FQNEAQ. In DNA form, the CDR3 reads TGTGCCAGCAGCTTAGAGGGGGTCGGCTACACCTTC. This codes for CASSLEGVGYTF.

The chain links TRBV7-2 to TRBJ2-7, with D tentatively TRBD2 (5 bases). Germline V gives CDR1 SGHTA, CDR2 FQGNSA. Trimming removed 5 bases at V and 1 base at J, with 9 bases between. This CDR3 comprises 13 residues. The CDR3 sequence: CASSPPGSYEQYF. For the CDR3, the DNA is TGTGCCAGCAGCCCCCCGGGGTCCTACGAGCAGTACTTC.

In nucleotides, the CDR3 is TGTGCCAGCAGCTTTGGGAGCGGGACCCAGTACTTC. Translated, it gives CASSFGSGTQYF. This sequence joins TRBV14 and TRBJ2-7; perhaps TRBD2 as D (5 bases). The DNA end is more similar to TRBJ2-5, so the J call may be wrong. Germline V CDR1 and CDR2: SGHDN, FVKESK. The CDR3 totals 12 residues.

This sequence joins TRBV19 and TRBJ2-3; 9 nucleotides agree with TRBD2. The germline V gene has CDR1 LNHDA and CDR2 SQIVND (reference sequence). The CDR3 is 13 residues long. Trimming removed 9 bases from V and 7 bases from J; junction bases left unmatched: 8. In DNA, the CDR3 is TGTGCCAGCTCTGCGGGGGGGCCCTATACGCAGTATTTT. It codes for CASSAGGPYTQYF.

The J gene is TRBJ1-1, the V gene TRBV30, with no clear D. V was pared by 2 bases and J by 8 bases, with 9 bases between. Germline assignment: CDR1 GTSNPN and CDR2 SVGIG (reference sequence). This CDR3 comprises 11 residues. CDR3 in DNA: TGTGCCTGGAGTAGTTCCAAAGAAGCTTTCTTT. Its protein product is CAWSSSKEAFF.

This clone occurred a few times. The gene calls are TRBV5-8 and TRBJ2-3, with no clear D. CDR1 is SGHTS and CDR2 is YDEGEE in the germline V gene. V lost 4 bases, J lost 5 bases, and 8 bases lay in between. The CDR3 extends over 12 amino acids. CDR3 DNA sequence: TGTGCCAGCAGCAACGACCGAGATACGCAGTATTTT. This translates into CASSNDRDTQYF.

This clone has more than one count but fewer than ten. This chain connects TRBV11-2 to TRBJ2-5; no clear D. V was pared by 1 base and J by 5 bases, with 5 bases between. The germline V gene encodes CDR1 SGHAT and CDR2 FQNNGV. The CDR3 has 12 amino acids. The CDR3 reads CASSLGLETQYF. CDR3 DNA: TGTGCCAGCAGCTTAGGGTTGGAGACCCAGTACTTC.

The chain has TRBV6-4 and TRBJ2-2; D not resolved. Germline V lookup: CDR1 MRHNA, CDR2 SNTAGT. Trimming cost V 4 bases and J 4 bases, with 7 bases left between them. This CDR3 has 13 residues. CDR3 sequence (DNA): TGTGCCAGCAGTGTCGACCTCACCGGGGAGCTGTTTTTT. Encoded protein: CASSVDLTGELFF.

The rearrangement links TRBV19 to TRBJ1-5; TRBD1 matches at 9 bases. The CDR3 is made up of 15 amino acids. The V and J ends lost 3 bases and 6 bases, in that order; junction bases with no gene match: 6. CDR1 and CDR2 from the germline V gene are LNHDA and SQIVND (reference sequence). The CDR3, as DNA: TGTGCCAGTAGTATTCCGGGACAGGGTACTCAGCCCCAGCATTTT. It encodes CASSIPGQGTQPQHF.

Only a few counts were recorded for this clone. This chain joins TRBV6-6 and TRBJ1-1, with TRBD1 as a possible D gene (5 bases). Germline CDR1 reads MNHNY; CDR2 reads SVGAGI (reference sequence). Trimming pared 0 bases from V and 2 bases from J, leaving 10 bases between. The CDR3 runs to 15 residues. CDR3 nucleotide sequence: TGTGCCAGCAGTTACTCAGCGACAGCCAACACTGAAGCTTTCTTT. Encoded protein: CASSYSATANTEAFF.

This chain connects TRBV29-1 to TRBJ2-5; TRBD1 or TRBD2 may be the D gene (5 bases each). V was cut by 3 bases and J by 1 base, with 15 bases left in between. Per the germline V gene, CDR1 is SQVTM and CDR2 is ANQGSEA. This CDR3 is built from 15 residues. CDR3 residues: CSVEPRSGTQETQYF. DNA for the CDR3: TGCAGCGTTGAGCCACGGTCAGGGACCCAAGAGACCCAGTACTTC.

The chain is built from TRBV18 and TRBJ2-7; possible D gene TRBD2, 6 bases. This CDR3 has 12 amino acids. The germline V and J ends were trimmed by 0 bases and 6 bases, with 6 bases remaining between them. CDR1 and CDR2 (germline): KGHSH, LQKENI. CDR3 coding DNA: TGTGCCAGCTCACCACCCGGGGGCGAGCAGTACTTC. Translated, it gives CASSPPGGEQYF.